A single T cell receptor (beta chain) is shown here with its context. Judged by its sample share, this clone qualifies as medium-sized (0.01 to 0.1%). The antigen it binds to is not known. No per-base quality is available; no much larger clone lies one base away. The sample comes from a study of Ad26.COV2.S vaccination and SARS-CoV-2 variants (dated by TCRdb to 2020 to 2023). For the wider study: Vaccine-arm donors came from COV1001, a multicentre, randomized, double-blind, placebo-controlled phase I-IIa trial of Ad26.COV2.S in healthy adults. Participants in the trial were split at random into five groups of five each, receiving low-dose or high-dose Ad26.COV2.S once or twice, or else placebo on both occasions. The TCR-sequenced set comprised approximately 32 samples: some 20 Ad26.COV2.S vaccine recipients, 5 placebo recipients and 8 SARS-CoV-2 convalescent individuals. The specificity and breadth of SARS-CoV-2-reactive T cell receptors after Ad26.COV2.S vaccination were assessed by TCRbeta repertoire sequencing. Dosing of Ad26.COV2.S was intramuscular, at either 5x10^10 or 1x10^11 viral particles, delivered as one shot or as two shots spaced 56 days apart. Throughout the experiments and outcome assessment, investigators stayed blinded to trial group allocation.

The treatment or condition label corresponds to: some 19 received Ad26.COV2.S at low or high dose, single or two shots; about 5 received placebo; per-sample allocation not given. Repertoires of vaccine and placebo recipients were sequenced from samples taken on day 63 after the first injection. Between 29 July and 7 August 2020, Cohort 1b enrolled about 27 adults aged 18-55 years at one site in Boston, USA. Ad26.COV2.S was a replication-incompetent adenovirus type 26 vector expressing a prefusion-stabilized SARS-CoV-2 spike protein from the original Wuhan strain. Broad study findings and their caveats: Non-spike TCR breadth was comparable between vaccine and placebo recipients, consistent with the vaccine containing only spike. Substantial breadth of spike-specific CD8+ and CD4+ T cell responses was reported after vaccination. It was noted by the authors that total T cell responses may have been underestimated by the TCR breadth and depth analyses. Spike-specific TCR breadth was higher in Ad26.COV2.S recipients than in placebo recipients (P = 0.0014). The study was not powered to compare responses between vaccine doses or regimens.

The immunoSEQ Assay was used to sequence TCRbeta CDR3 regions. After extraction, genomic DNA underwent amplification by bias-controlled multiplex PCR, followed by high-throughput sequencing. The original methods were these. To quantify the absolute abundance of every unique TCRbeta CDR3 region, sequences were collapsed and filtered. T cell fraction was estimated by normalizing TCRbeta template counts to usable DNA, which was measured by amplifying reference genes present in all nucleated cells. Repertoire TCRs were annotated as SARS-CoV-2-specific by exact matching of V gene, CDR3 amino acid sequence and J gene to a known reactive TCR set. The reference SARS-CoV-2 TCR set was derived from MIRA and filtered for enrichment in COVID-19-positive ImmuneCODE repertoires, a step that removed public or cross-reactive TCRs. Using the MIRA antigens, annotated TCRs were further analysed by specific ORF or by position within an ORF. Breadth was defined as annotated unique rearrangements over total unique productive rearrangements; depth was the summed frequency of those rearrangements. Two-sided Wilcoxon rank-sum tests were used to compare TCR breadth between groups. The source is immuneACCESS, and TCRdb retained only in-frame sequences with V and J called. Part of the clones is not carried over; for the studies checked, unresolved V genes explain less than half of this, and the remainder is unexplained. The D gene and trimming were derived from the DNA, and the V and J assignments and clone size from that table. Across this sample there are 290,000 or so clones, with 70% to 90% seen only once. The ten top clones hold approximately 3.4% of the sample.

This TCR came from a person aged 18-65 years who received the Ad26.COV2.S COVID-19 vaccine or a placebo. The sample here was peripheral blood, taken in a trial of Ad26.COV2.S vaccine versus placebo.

The CDR3 region reads CASSLRNSGGGSGNTIYF. The DNA reads as follows: TGCGCCAGCAGCCTAAGGAATTCTGGGGGTGGATCTGGAAACACCATATATTTT. The V gene is TRBV4-1 and the J gene is TRBJ1-3; TRBD1 is perhaps the D gene, given 5 matching bases. Trimming removed 4 bases from V and 1 base from J, leaving 20 bases between the germline ends. CDR1 is given as MGHRA and CDR2 as YSYEKL, both from the germline V gene. Taken from cysteine to phenylalanine, the CDR3 has 18 residues. Just CDR3 DNA is preserved here, 54 bases in frame from base 1.